A single sample is the source of the 2 T cell receptor beta chains below, sequenced in a study of technical replicates of blood from four donors. Libraries were prepared by immunoSEQ multiplex PCR; TCRdb keeps only in-frame clonotypes and omits some of them. The top ten hold roughly 0.3% of the sample, which has about 75,000 clones, around 97% seen once. Sample: T cells isolated from PBMCs. The origin of the receptors is a human donor in good health.

The chain employs TRBV9 and TRBJ1-2, with D perhaps TRBD1 (6 bases). The CDR3 spans 18 residues. V dropped 0 bases and J dropped 5 bases, with 23 bases sitting between them. Germline values: CDR1 SGDLS, CDR2 YYNGEE. CDR3 loop: CASSVDGIYRDVYYGYTF. The DNA for the CDR3 is TGTGCCAGCAGCGTAGATGGCATTTACAGGGACGTATATTATGGCTACACCTTC.

J is TRBJ1-1 and V is TRBV6-5; TRBD1 matches 7 bases. The CDR3 contains 15 residues. Trimming at V came to 2 bases and at J to 5 bases, leaving 8 bases not matched to a gene. The germline V gene encodes CDR1 MNHEY and CDR2 SVGAGI. The CDR3 spells CASSYGDREETEAFF. In DNA, the CDR3 is TGTGCCAGCAGTTACGGCGACAGGGAGGAGACTGAAGCTTTCTTT.